This T cell receptor (beta chain) was identified during a study of shared clonotypes between healthy human individuals. Notes on the study in general: Several donors shared around 5.1% of their naive CD4 clonotypes. Investigators collected only blood, and repertoires in tissues likely differ.

The study separated CD4+ cells into CD45RA+ naive and CD45RA-negative memory subsets. The CDR3 runs to 13 residues. The germline gives CDR1 MNHEY, CDR2 SVGAGI. The V end lost 6 bases, the J end lost 5 bases, and 13 bases lay between the germline ends. An assay was performed, and its level was deep. Only in-frame clones appear in the TCRdb table, and some are missing; sequencing was by immunoSEQ multiplex PCR. The sample lists hundreds of thousands of clones; less than 80% were seen once. This clone was counted ten times or more. Its antigen is undetermined. The origin of this receptor is a woman aged 25 to 39 in good health. The specimen was memory CD4+ T cells sorted from blood. Regarding subset: CD45RA-negative fraction. The chain links TRBV6-5 to TRBJ1-1, with D tentatively TRBD1 (6 bases). CDR3 protein: CASSQGWGTEAFF. Written as DNA, the CDR3 is TGTGCCAGCAGCCAGGGGTGGGGGACTGAAGCTTTCTTT.